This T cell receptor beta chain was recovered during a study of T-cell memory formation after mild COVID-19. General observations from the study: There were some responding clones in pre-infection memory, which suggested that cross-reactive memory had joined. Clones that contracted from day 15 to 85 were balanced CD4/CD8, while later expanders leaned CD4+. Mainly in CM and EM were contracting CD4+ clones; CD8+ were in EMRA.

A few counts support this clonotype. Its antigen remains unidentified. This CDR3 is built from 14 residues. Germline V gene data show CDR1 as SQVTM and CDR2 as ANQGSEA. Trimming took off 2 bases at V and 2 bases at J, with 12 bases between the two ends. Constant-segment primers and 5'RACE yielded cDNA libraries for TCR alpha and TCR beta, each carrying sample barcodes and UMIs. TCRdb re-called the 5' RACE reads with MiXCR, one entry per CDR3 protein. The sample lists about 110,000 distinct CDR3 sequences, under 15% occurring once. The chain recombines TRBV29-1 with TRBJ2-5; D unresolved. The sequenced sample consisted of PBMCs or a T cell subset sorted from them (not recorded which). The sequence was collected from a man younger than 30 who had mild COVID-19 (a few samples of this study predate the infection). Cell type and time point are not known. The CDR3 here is CSVESPRRQETQYF. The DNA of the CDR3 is TGCAGCGTTGAAAGTCCCAGAAGGCAAGAGACCCAGTACTTC.